This is a list of T cell receptor beta chains from one sample in a study of response to subunit inactivated influenza vaccine. TCRdb ran MiXCR on the RT-PCR reads and lists one entry per CDR3 protein. The sample has 500,000 to 600,000 distinct CDR3 sequences, about 11% seen once; the top ten hold 11%. The sample also formed part of further work on T cells expressing NK-cell markers.

The source was PBMCs from blood, collected on the day of vaccination. Source of these receptors: a man aged 45-65 years who received an inactivated influenza vaccine. The CDR3 runs from the conserved cysteine through the conserved F or W. The order of the fields is clone size, V gene, J gene, CDR3 length, CDR3 protein. A row's size may be missing; if present it is once, few, many or a size class.

>-|TRBV18|TRBJ2-5|13
CASSLRDRETQYF
>few|TRBV20-1|TRBJ2-2|15
CSASPGQGLGGELFF
>few|TRBV3-1|TRBJ2-5|14
CASSHMGREETQYF
>few|TRBV20-1|TRBJ2-4|17
CSARDLSGGSVKNIQYF
>many|TRBV30|TRBJ2-2|12
CAWSHYGGELFF
>few|TRBV20-1|TRBJ2-1|11
CSARGGDEQFF
>few|TRBV6-5|TRBJ1-1|11
CASRNSGWAFF
>many|TRBV7-9|TRBJ2-7|14
CASSEGQLSYEQYF
>few|TRBV7-2|TRBJ2-5|15
CASSLDERSLQTQYF
>few|TRBV10-1|TRBJ2-2|15
CASSDGTGRYRELFF
>-|TRBV9|TRBJ2-2|15
CASSVGGVATGELFF
>few|TRBV28|TRBJ2-7|15
CASSLEPRLAYEQYF
>-|TRBV29-1|TRBJ1-5|14
CSATTGTGNQPQHF
>many|TRBV15|TRBJ2-4|20
CATSSLPLAGFVLGKNIQYF
>many|TRBV5-5|TRBJ2-7|14
CASSLGTGGSEQYF
>-|TRBV9|TRBJ2-1|17
CASSSSGLDKDYNEQFF
>many|TRBV12-3/TRBV12-4|TRBJ2-2|14
CASSWGRNTGELFF
>many|TRBV20-1|TRBJ1-6|14
CSAKAGPLGSPLHF
>-|TRBV27|TRBJ1-1|17
CASSPLGTGGAVTEAFF
>-|TRBV12-3/TRBV12-4|TRBJ2-3|20
CASSLGKPDRGGTSTDTQYF
>-|TRBV24-1|TRBJ2-6|12
CATGDRANVLTF
>-|TRBV2|TRBJ1-6|16
CASSESGWAGGSPLHF
>-|TRBV6-5|TRBJ2-7|14
CASSYLSGLGEQYF
>-|TRBV7-2|TRBJ1-1|14
CASSRRGSGTEAFF
>-|TRBV11-2|TRBJ1-3|14
CASSLDYGAGTIYF
>-|TRBV9|TRBJ2-3|16
CASSVGGVNLADTQYF
>many|TRBV6-2/TRBV6-3|TRBJ1-1|13
CASKRGVNTEAFF
>-|TRBV12-3/TRBV12-4|TRBJ1-1|16
CASSLRLGGGQPEAFF
>-|TRBV10-3|TRBJ2-1|16
CAISDPGLRSYNEQFF
>few|TRBV7-9|TRBJ2-2|14
CASSTRVGAGELFF
>few|TRBV7-8|TRBJ1-5|15
CASSLARNSNQPQHF
>-|TRBV15|TRBJ2-1|15
CATSIGTSGGYEQFF
>-|TRBV4-3|TRBJ2-1|17
CASSQEGLAGAYNEQFF
>-|TRBV11-3|TRBJ2-1|17
CASSLDSTSLPDNEQFF
>few|TRBV5-1|TRBJ1-1|16
CASTLGTGGPSTEAFF
>few|TRBV5-1|TRBJ2-2|16
CASSASGGRTTGELFF
>-|TRBV12-3/TRBV12-4|TRBJ2-3|18
CASSFGLRGVSGTDTQYF
>few|TRBV20-1|TRBJ2-1|13
CSAKSGNHNEQFF
>many|TRBV7-9|TRBJ1-5|16
CASSLGPGGHNQPQHF
>-|TRBV11-2|TRBJ2-2|19
CASSLLPGLRTGHTGELFF
>-|TRBV5-8|TRBJ2-1|15
CASSLDGEHPGGKFF
>-|TRBV11-2|TRBJ1-5|19
CASSPRLMGSSYSNQPQHF
>few|TRBV24-1|TRBJ2-6|15
CATSAPGSGANVLTF
>few|TRBV7-2|TRBJ2-5|16
CASSEQYRGQRETQYF